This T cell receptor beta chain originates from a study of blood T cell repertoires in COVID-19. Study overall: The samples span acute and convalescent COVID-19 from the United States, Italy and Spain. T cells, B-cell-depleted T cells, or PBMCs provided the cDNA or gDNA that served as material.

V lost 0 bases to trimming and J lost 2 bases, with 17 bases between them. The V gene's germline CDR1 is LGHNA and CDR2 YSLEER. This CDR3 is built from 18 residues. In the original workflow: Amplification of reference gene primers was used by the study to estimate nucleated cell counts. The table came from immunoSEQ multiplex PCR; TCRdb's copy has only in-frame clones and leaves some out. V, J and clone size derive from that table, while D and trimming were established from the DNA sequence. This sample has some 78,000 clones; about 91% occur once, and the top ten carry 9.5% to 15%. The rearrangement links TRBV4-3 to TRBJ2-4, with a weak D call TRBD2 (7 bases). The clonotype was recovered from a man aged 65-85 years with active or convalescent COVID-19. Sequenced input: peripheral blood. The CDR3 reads CASSQDMRGGDPKNIQYF. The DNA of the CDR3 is TGCGCCAGCAGCCAAGATATGAGGGGGGGGGATCCCAAAAACATTCAGTACTTC.